The entry below gives a single T cell receptor (beta chain) sequence along with its context. The data are from a study of CD8 T cells in Susac syndrome. In the multiple sclerosis control group, patients were treatment-naive and had stable or active relapsing-remitting disease. The length of the CDR3 is 14 residues. The ends were cut back, 5 bases at V and 7 bases at J, with 15 bases in the middle. After extraction with the RNeasy kit, about 0.45 to 1 ug of the RNA was reverse transcribed using random hexamers. Via MiXCR, TCRdb re-called the immunoSEQ multiplex PCR reads, giving one row per CDR3 protein. The repertoire holds around 140,000 distinct CDR3 sequences, with 85% to 95% as singletons.

This rearrangement joins TRBV12-3 or TRBV12-4 to TRBJ2-1; possible D gene TRBD2, 6 bases. The receptor comes from a human donor with multiple sclerosis. The sequenced sample was CD4+ T cells from PBMCs. The CDR3 DNA sequence: TGTGCCAGCAGTAAGCGGGCCCCCTTGAATGAGCAGTTCTTC. Its translation: CASSKRAPLNEQFF.